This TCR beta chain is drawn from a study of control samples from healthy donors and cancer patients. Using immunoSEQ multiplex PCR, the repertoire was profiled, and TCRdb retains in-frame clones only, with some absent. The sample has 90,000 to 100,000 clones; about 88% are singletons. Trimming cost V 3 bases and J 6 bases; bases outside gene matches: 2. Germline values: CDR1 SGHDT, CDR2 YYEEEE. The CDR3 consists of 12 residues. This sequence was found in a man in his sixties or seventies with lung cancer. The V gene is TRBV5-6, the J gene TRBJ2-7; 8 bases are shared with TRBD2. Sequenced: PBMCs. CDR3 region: CASSSGLVEQYF. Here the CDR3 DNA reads TGTGCCAGCAGCTCGGGACTAGTCGAGCAGTACTTC.